This T cell receptor (beta chain) was found in a study of Ad26.COV2.S vaccination and SARS-CoV-2 variants. Sequencing used immunoSEQ multiplex PCR; TCRdb keeps in-frame clones, though not all of them. The table lists approximately 480,000 clones, around 90% of them singletons, with about 13% in the top ten. The sample's treatment: about 20 received Ad26.COV2.S at low or high dose, single or two shots; 5 received placebo; per-sample allocation not given. Samples were taken on day 63 after the first vaccine or placebo injection. The trim removed 4 bases at V and 6 bases at J, leaving 1 base unmatched. The germline gives CDR1 SGHDN, CDR2 FVKESK. The CDR3 totals 14 residues.

Sequences were derived from peripheral blood, sampled in a trial of Ad26.COV2.S vaccine versus placebo. This TCR came from a person aged 18-60 years who received the Ad26.COV2.S COVID-19 vaccine or a placebo. V gene TRBV14 combines with J gene TRBJ2-1; TRBD2 matches 12 bases. This CDR3 reads CASSLTSGSNEQFF. The CDR3 nucleotides are TGTGCCAGCAGCCTGACTAGCGGGAGCAATGAGCAGTTCTTC.